This TCR beta chain was retrieved from a study of blood T cell repertoires in COVID-19. On the study more broadly: Acute-phase and convalescent COVID-19 samples originated in the United States, Italy and Spain. Sample material is recorded as cDNA or gDNA derived from T cells, B-cell-depleted T cells, or PBMCs.

Libraries were prepared by immunoSEQ multiplex PCR; TCRdb keeps only in-frame clonotypes and omits some of them. The sample lists fewer than 250,000 clones; under 85% were seen once. The ends were cut back, 5 bases at V and 5 bases at J, with 14 bases in the middle. The V gene's germline CDR1 is SGHTS and CDR2 YDEGEE. This CDR3 contains 13 residues. Each recovered donor of Cohort 3 presented with two negative PCRs, clearance, or symptom resolution. This receptor was taken from a man aged 55-75 years who had recovered from COVID-19. This chain uses TRBV5-8 with TRBJ2-7; a possible D gene is TRBD2 (5 bases). Material: PBMCs or T cells enriched from blood (not recorded which). The CDR3 region is CASRKTGSHEQYF. CDR3 nucleotide sequence: TGTGCCAGCAGGAAAACGGGGAGCCACGAGCAGTACTTC.